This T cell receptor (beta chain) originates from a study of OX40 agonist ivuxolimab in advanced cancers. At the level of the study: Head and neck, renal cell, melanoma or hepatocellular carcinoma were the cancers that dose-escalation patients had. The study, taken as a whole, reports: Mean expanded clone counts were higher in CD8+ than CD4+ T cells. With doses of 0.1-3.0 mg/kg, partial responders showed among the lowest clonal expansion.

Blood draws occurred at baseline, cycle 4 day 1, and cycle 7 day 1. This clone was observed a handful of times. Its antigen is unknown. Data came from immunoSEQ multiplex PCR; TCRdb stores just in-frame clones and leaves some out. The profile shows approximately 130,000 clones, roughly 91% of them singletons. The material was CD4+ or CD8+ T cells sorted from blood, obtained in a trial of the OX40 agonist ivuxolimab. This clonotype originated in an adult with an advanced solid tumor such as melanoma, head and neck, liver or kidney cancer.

The CDR3 sequence: CASSLWGAIDGTEAFF. DNA for the CDR3: TGTGCCAGCAGTCTCTGGGGGGCGATCGATGGAACTGAAGCTTTCTTT. The rearrangement joins TRBV27 to TRBJ1-1, with TRBD1 as a possible D gene (6 bases). The CDR3 is made up of 16 amino acids. Germline CDR1 reads MNHEY; CDR2 reads SMNVEV (reference sequence). V lost 5 bases and J lost 5, with 21 bases in between.